This T cell receptor beta chain was sequenced for a study of blood T cell repertoires in COVID-19. In the study overall: COVID-19 samples, acute and convalescent, were from the United States, Italy and Spain.

Individuals aged roughly 18 to 90 years were recruited from fewer than 30 US areas. In Cohort 3, a recovered donor had either two negative PCRs, clearance, or symptom resolution. Per the authors' pipeline: Amplification of reference gene primers provided the estimated nucleated cell counts. The table came from immunoSEQ multiplex PCR; TCRdb's copy has only in-frame clones and leaves some out. V and J calls and clone size are as listed in that table; D and trimming were resolved from the DNA. Among approximately 350,000 clones listed, about 88% were seen once. The clonotype originates from a woman aged 25-40 years who had recovered from COVID-19. The sample was PBMCs or T cells enriched from blood (not recorded which).

The CDR3 DNA reads TGTGCCAGCGCCCTGACAGGGGCGGTCAATCAGCCCCAGCATTTT. Translating it yields CASALTGAVNQPQHF. The chain recombines TRBV27 with TRBJ1-5; 8 positions match TRBD1. V lost 8 bases, J lost 3 bases, and 9 bases stayed unmatched. This CDR3 is built from 15 residues. CDR1 MNHEY and CDR2 SMNVEV come from the germline V gene (reference sequence).